What follows describes a single TCR beta chain. The target antigen is unknown. Other nucleotide sequences from this sample produce the same CDR3. CDR3 length: 13 residues. CDR1 is MNHEY and CDR2 is SMNVEV in the germline V gene (reference sequence). Between the trimmed V and J ends, which lost 3 bases and 2 bases, there was a span of 8 bases. The sample originates from a study of shared clonotypes between healthy human individuals. Study summary: Donors had three CD4 naive, three CD4 memory, two CD8 naive and one CD8 memory plate apiece.

Whole-study findings and limits: Sampling used blood alone; tissue repertoires probably differ.

Deep-level running was used for the assay. In the study's own analysis: With immunoSEQ giving junction-only sequences and no quality scores, filtering differed. Sequenced by immunoSEQ multiplex PCR; TCRdb stores in-frame clones only, minus some. The V and J calls and clone size come from that table; D and trimming were worked out from the DNA. The table lists 600,000 to 750,000 clones, less than 95% of them singletons. This TCR was recovered from a man between 18 and 29 years old in good health. Some clones in this sample may be carry-over from other donors' samples. Sequencing was done on a sample of memory CD8+ T cells from PBMCs. Indicated subset: CD45RO+ cells pooled with CCR7-negative TemRA cells. This chain connects TRBV27 to TRBJ2-7; D remains unclear. CDR3 DNA sequence: TGTGCCAGCAGTTTTGGGGTTACCTACGAGCAGTACTTC. Amino acids: CASSFGVTYEQYF.